One sample yielded the 26 T cell receptor beta chains listed below, sequenced in a study of blood T cell repertoires in COVID-19. TCRdb's copy holds only in-frame clones and misses some; the assay was immunoSEQ multiplex PCR. The sample holds around 140,000 clones; 87% are singletons and the top ten take around 6.1%. The sample comprised peripheral blood. The receptor set was obtained from a man older than 75 with acute or convalescent COVID-19.

The chain couples TRBV28 to TRBJ2-7, with 9 bases aligning to TRBD1. The CDR3 totals 16 residues. The ends lost 6 bases at V and 6 bases at J; junction bases unmatched: 15. Per germline, CDR1 MDHEN and CDR2 SYDVKM. The CDR3 bases are TGTGCCAGCAGCCCAGGGGGACAGGGTGCATGGGGCGAGCAGTACTTC. Protein: CASSPGGQGAWGEQYF. The variable domain in full, with the rest retrieved from reference TRBV28 and TRBJ2-7, is DVKVTQSSRYLVKRTGEKVFLECVQDMDHENMFWYRQDPGLGLRLIYFSYDVKMKEKGDIPEGYSVSREKKERFSLILESASTNQTSMYLCASSPGGQGAWGEQYFGPGTRLTVT.

The chain uses TRBV6-5 and TRBJ2-1; D perhaps matches TRBD2 (5 bases). This CDR3 is 14 amino acids long. CDR1 is MNHEY, CDR2 SVGAGI, per germline. Trimming removed 5 bases from V and 5 bases from J, with 13 bases in between. The CDR3 DNA reads TGTGCCAGCAGTCCCTCTGGACTTCACAATGAGCAGTTCTTC. Residues: CASSPSGLHNEQFF.

The CDR3 DNA sequence: TGTGCCAGCAGTGAAGCAGTGACAGGACCCCCTGGGGCCAACGTCCTGACTTTC. As protein: CASSEAVTGPPGANVLTF. The chain recombines TRBV6-1 with TRBJ2-6, with D perhaps TRBD1 (6 bases). Looked up from germline, CDR1 is MNHNS and CDR2 is SASEGT. This CDR3 comprises 18 residues. The V end was cut by 0 bases, the J end by 2 bases, with 14 bases between.

The chain employs TRBV15 and TRBJ2-2, with D hard to call. Germline V lookup: CDR1 LNHNV, CDR2 YYDKDF (reference sequence). Trimming cost V 3 bases and J 1 base, with 9 bases left between them. This CDR3 has 15 residues. The DNA of the CDR3 is TGTGCCACCAGCAGCCTCCTTAGGAACACCGGGGAGCTGTTTTTT. Amino acid sequence: CATSSLLRNTGELFF. Supplemented by reference TRBV15 and TRBJ2-2, the full variable domain reads DAMVIQNPRYQVTQFGKPVTLSCSQTLNHNVMYWYQQKSSQAPKLLFHYYDKDFNNEADTPDNFQSRRPNTSFCFLDIRSPGLGDTAMYLCATSSLLRNTGELFFGEGSRLTVL.

The gene calls are TRBV2 and TRBJ1-5, with a weak D call TRBD1 (5 bases). Germline CDR1 reads SNHLY; CDR2 reads FYNNEI. This CDR3 region has 15 residues. V gave up 4 bases and J gave up 3 bases, with 13 bases separating them. In DNA, the CDR3 is TGTGCCAGCAGTGGACAGCTGATCGACAATCAGCCCCAGCATTTT. Amino acid sequence: CASSGQLIDNQPQHF.

V usage is TRBV28 and J usage is TRBJ1-1, with D possibly matching TRBD1 (5 bases). Per germline, CDR1 MDHEN and CDR2 SYDVKM. This CDR3 is 14 amino acids long. V shed 11 bases and J shed 6 bases, with 22 bases lying between them. CDR3 loop: CAGQGGGSAPEAFF. CDR3 nucleotide sequence: TGTGCCGGTCAGGGTGGTGGCTCCGCCCCTGAAGCTTTCTTT.

The chain joins TRBV3-1 (or the pseudogene TRBV3-2) to TRBJ2-3, with D possibly matching TRBD1 (5 bases). V lost 1 base and J lost 4, with 15 bases in between. Germline CDR1 reads LGHDT; CDR2 reads YNNKEL (reference sequence). The CDR3 covers 16 residues. CDR3 protein: CASSQVKAGRSDTQYF. The CDR3 DNA reads TGTGCCAGCAGCCAAGTGAAGGCAGGGCGATCAGATACGCAGTATTTT.

The V and J genes are TRBV19 and TRBJ1-2; 8 bases agree with TRBD1. Trimming at V came to 5 bases and at J to 1 base, leaving 12 bases not matched to a gene. CDR3 length equals 17 residues. Germline V lookup: CDR1 LNHDA, CDR2 SQIVND (reference sequence). CDR3 nucleotides: TGTGCCAGTAGTGTCCGGGACAGGAGCTTCGTTAACTATGGCTACACCTTC. This sequence encodes CASSVRDRSFVNYGYTF.

This clone showed up just a few times. V is TRBV28 and J is TRBJ2-2; TRBD2 is a possible D gene (6 bases). The V gene lost 2 bases and the J gene lost 2 bases, with 9 bases spanning the gap. Germline values: CDR1 MDHEN, CDR2 SYDVKM. This CDR3 contains 15 residues. The CDR3 DNA is TGTGCCAGCAGTTTACGGCGGGGTAACACCGGGGAGCTGTTTTTT. It specifies CASSLRRGNTGELFF.

This chain links TRBV12-3 or TRBV12-4 with TRBJ2-3; D is unclear. V gave up 4 bases and J gave up 4 bases, with 9 bases separating them. CDR3 length: 13 residues. CDR3 sequence: CASSSRHPDTQYF. The CDR3 nucleotides are TGTGCCAGCAGTTCCCGACACCCAGATACGCAGTATTTT.

This chain links TRBV12-3 or TRBV12-4 with TRBJ2-2; the match to TRBD2 covers 10 bases. The junction had 10 bases not matched to a gene; V was cut back by 11 bases and J by 10 bases. CDR3 length: 13 amino acids. The CDR3 loop reads CAGGASGSEELFF. The CDR3 DNA follows: TGTGCCGGGGGTGCTAGCGGGAGCGAGGAGCTGTTTTTT.

This clone was counted a single time. CDR3 bases: TGTGCCTGGGATGGACCGGGACTCCAGAACACTGAAGCTTTCTTT. It is translated as CAWDGPGLQNTEAFF. This chain links TRBV30 with TRBJ1-1, with a weak D call TRBD1 (5 bases). Trimming shortened V by 5 bases and J by 1 base, and 17 bases separated the two germline ends. The CDR3 is 15 amino acids. Germline CDR1 reads GTSNPN; CDR2 reads SVGIG (reference sequence). The complete variable domain, with remaining parts taken from reference TRBV30 and TRBJ1-1, reads SQTIHQWPATLVQPVGSPLSLECTVEGTSNPNLYWYRQAAGRGLQLLFYSVGIGQISSEVPQNLSASRPQDRQFILSSKKLLLSDSGFYLCAWDGPGLQNTEAFFGQGTRLTVV.

This clone was recorded a few times. The chain links TRBV7-9 to TRBJ2-7; the match to TRBD2 covers 10 bases. Trimming at V came to 4 bases and at J to 5 bases, leaving 8 bases not matched to a gene. The germline gives CDR1 SEHNR, CDR2 FQNEAQ (reference sequence). The CDR3 is 15 residues long. The CDR3 is CASSSRIAGGNEQYF. CDR3 DNA: TGTGCCAGCAGCTCCAGAATAGCGGGAGGTAACGAGCAGTACTTC.

The chain is built from TRBV29-1 and TRBJ1-2; weak D call: TRBD1 (6 bases). This CDR3 contains 15 residues. Germline lookup yields CDR1 SQVTM and CDR2 ANQGSEA. V dropped 0 bases and J dropped 0 bases, with 11 bases sitting between them. CDR3 amino acids: CSVEDDRNTNYGYTF. The CDR3 nucleotides read TGCAGCGTTGAAGACGACAGGAACACTAACTATGGCTACACCTTC.

This clone was found once. The rearrangement joins TRBV28 to TRBJ2-5; TRBD2 agrees at 11 bases. The CDR3 extends over 17 amino acids. Germline assignment: CDR1 MDHEN and CDR2 SYDVKM. With 3 bases clipped from V and 5 bases from J, the junction kept 11 bases outside the gene matches. The chain's CDR3 is CASSLIPSGRTGETQYF. CDR3 bases: TGTGCCAGCAGTTTGATTCCTAGCGGGAGGACTGGGGAGACCCAGTACTTC.

The chain has TRBV7-2 and TRBJ2-1; TRBD1 matches 10 bases. The V gene's germline CDR1 is SGHTA and CDR2 FQGNSA. The CDR3 contains 15 residues. With 5 bases clipped from V and 3 bases from J, the junction kept 4 bases outside the gene matches. The DNA for the CDR3 is TGTGCCAGCAGCCCCGACAGGGGGCTCTACAATGAGCAGTTCTTC. This sequence encodes CASSPDRGLYNEQFF.

The chain couples TRBV6-6 to TRBJ2-5; 15 bases line up with TRBD2. The V gene end was trimmed by 2 bases and the J gene end by 4 bases; junction bases not matched to a gene: 2. Germline V gives CDR1 MNHNY, CDR2 SVGAGI (reference sequence). The length of the CDR3 is 16 residues. This CDR3 reads CASSYGTSGGPETQYF. DNA of the CDR3: TGTGCCAGCAGTTACGGGACTAGCGGGGGGCCAGAGACCCAGTACTTC.

The chain employs TRBV7-2 and TRBJ1-5, with TRBD1 identical over 8 bases. The CDR3 totals 17 residues. CDR1 and CDR2 from the germline V gene are SGHTA and FQGNSA. Losses at the gene ends were 1 base for V and 2 bases for J; bases not matched to a gene: 7. The CDR3 DNA is TGTGCCAGCAGCTTAGACCCGGGACAGGCCGGCAATCAGCCCCAGCATTTT. As protein: CASSLDPGQAGNQPQHF.

This sequence joins TRBV6-5 and TRBJ1-1; 8 positions agree with TRBD1. The germline V gene encodes CDR1 MNHEY and CDR2 SVGAGI. The CDR3 runs 14 residues. The trim removed 6 bases at V and 2 bases at J, leaving 5 bases unmatched. The CDR3 bases are TGTGCCAGCAGCCGGGACAGGTTAAACACTGAAGCTTTCTTT. Translation gives CASSRDRLNTEAFF.

The gene calls are TRBV5-8 and TRBJ1-5; 11 bases match TRBD1. Germline lookup yields CDR1 SGHTS and CDR2 YDEGEE. The CDR3 runs to 16 residues. After removal of 4 bases from V and 7 bases from J, the junction contained 10 bases not matched to a gene. The CDR3 spells CASSAPGQGVNQPQHF. CDR3 nucleotides: TGTGCCAGCAGCGCCCCGGGACAGGGGGTAAACCAGCCCCAGCATTTT. The entire variable domain, with the rest obtained from reference TRBV5-8 and TRBJ1-5, is as follows: EAGVTQSPTHLIKTRGQQATLRCSPISGHTSVYWYQQALGLGLQFLLWYDEGEERNRGNFPPRFSGRQFPNYSSELNVNALELEDSALYLCASSAPGQGVNQPQHFGDGTRLSIL.

The V call is TRBV18, the J call TRBJ1-5; possibly TRBD1 for D (6 bases). Germline CDR1 is KGHSH and CDR2 is LQKENI. The CDR3 is 14 amino acids. Trimming cost V 3 bases and J 7 bases, with 13 bases left between them. CDR3 nucleotides: TGTGCCAGCTCACCCCAGGGGAAAGGCCAGCCCCAGCATTTT. Amino acid sequence: CASSPQGKGQPQHF.

CDR3 DNA: TGTGCCAGCAGTCAAAATTCACCCCTCCACTTT. This codes for CASSQNSPLHF. The chain couples TRBV28 to TRBJ1-6; D is ambiguous. The V gene's germline CDR1 is MDHEN and CDR2 SYDVKM. V lost 5 bases to trimming and J lost 7 bases, with 3 bases between them. There are 11 residues in the CDR3.

The chain uses TRBV29-1 and TRBJ2-7, with D perhaps matching TRBD2 (6 bases). Trimming took 6 bases from V and 5 from J, leaving 8 bases between them. The CDR3 runs 10 residues. CDR1 and CDR2 (germline): SQVTM, ANQGSEA. This CDR3 is CSVGSNEQYF. In DNA, the CDR3 is TGCAGCGTCGGGAGCAACGAGCAGTACTTC.

The chain carries TRBV18 and TRBJ2-5, with D possibly being TRBD1 (6 bases). CDR1 and CDR2 from the germline V gene are KGHSH and LQKENI. The CDR3 length is 16 residues. Trimming stripped 2 bases from V and 3 bases from J, with 16 bases between. The CDR3 DNA follows: TGTGCCAGCTCACCAAACGGAGCAGGGGTGGAAGAGACCCAGTACTTC. Translation: CASSPNGAGVEETQYF. The full variable domain, completed using reference TRBV18 and TRBJ2-5, is NAGVMQNPRHLVRRRGQEARLRCSPMKGHSHVYWYRQLPEEGLKFMVYLQKENIIDESGMPKERFSAEFPKEGPSILRIQQVVRGDSAAYFCASSPNGAGVEETQYFGPGTRLLVL.

The gene calls are TRBV3-1 (or the pseudogene TRBV3-2) and TRBJ2-5; TRBD2 agrees at 14 bases. There are 15 residues in the CDR3. From germline, CDR1 is LGHDT and CDR2 YNNKEL (reference sequence). J lost 4 bases, V lost 8 bases, and 6 bases had no gene match. The CDR3: CASGTGLAGVETQYF. The DNA for the CDR3 is TGTGCCAGCGGGACGGGACTAGCGGGGGTAGAGACCCAGTACTTC.

The chain couples TRBV5-1 to TRBJ1-1; no firm D call. V was cut by 2 bases and J by 0 bases, with 11 bases left in between. Germline V gene data show CDR1 as SGHRS and CDR2 as YFSETQ. This CDR3 spans 15 amino acids. The CDR3 is CASSFLASLNTEAFF. The CDR3 nucleotides read TGCGCCAGCAGCTTCCTCGCGTCTCTGAACACTGAAGCTTTCTTT.